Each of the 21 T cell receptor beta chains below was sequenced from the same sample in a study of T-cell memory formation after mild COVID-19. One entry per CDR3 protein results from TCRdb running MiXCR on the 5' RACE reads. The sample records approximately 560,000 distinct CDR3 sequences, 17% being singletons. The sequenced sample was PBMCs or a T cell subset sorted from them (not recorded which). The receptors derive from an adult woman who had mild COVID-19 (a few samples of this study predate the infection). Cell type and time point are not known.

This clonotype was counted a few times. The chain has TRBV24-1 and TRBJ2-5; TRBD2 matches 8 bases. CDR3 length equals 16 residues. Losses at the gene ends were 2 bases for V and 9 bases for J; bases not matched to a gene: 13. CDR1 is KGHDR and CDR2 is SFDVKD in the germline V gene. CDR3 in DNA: TGTGCCACCAGTGATTCTTCGGGAGGGTCATGGGTGTCCCAGTACTTC. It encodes CATSDSSGGSWVSQYF.

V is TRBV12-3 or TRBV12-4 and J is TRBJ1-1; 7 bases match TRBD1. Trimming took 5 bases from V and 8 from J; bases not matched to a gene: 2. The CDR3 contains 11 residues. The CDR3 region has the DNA TGTGCCAGCAGTCCGACAGGGGAAGCTTTCTTT. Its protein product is CASSPTGEAFF.

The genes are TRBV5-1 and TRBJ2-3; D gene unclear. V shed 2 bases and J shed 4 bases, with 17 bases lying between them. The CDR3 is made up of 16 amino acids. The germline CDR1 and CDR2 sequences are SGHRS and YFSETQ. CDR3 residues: CASSLARRVEPDTQYF. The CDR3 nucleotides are TGCGCCAGCAGCTTAGCCCGCCGAGTAGAGCCAGATACGCAGTATTTT.

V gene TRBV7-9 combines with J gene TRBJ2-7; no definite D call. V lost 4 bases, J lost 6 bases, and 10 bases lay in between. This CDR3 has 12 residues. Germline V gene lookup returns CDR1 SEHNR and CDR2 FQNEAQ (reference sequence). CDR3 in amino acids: CASSSGLLEQYF. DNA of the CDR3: TGTGCCAGCAGCTCGGGCCTCCTCGAGCAGTACTTC. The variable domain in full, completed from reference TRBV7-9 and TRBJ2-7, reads DTGVSQNPRHKITKRGQNVTFRCDPISEHNRLYWYRQTLGQGPEFLTYFQNEAQLEKSRLLSDRFSAERPKGSFSTLEIQRTEQGDSAMYLCASSSGLLEQYFGPGTRLTVT.

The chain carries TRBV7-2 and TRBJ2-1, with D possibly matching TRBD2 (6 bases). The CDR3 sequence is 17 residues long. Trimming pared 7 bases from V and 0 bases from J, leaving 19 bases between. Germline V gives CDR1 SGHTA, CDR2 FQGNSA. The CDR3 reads CASIAPLATASYNEQFF. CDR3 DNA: TGTGCCAGCATCGCCCCCCTAGCGACAGCCTCCTACAATGAGCAGTTCTTC. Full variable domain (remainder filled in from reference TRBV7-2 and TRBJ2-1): GAGVSQSPSNKVTEKGKDVELRCDPISGHTALYWYRQSLGQGLEFLIYFQGNSAPDKSGLPSDRFSAERTGGSVSTLTIQRTQQEDSAVYLCASIAPLATASYNEQFFGPGTRLTVL.

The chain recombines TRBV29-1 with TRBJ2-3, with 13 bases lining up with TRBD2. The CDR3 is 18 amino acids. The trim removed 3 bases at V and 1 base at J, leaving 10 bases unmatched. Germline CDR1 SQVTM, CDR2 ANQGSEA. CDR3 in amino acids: CSVDGLAGVSLRTDTQYF. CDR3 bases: TGCAGCGTTGACGGACTAGCGGGAGTAAGCCTTCGCACAGATACGCAGTATTTT.

The CDR3 here is CATSRGRTDTQYF. CDR3 bases: TGTGCCACCAGCAGAGGTCGAACAGATACGCAGTATTTT. This chain uses TRBV15 with TRBJ2-3; D uncertain. The length of the CDR3 is 13 residues. Germline CDR1 reads LNHNV; CDR2 reads YYDKDF (reference sequence). V lost 1 base and J lost 3, with 5 bases in between.

This chain's CDR3 is CASSQDPGNTEAFF. The CDR3 DNA reads as TGTGCCAGCAGCCAAGATCCGGGGAACACTGAAGCTTTCTTT. The rearrangement links TRBV3-1 to TRBJ1-1; D is undetermined. This CDR3 region has 14 residues. With 0 bases removed from V and 1 base from J, the gap between germline ends came to 6 bases. CDR1 LGHDT and CDR2 YNNKEL come from the germline V gene (reference sequence).

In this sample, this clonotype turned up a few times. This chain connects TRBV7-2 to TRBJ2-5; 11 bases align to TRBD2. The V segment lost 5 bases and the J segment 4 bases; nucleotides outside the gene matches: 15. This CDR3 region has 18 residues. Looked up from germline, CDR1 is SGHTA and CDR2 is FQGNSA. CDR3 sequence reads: CASSLVVLAGGPGETQYF. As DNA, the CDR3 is TGTGCCAGCAGCCTAGTGGTTTTAGCGGGAGGGCCTGGAGAGACCCAGTACTTC.

This CDR3 reads CARITGDQETQYF. The CDR3 nucleotides read TGCGCCAGGATAACGGGGGATCAAGAGACCCAGTACTTC. This chain connects TRBV10-1 to TRBJ2-5; a possible D gene is TRBD2 (6 bases). The germline V gene has CDR1 WNHNN and CDR2 SYGVQD (reference sequence). This CDR3 contains 13 residues. Trimming shortened V by 9 bases and J by 2 bases, and 13 bases separated the two germline ends.

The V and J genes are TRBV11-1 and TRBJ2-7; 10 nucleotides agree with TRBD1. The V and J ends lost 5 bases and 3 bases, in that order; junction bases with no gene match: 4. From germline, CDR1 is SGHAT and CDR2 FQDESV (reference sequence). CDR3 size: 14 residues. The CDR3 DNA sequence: TGTGCCAGCAGCCACTGGACAGGGGGCTACGAGCAGTACTTC. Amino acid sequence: CASSHWTGGYEQYF.

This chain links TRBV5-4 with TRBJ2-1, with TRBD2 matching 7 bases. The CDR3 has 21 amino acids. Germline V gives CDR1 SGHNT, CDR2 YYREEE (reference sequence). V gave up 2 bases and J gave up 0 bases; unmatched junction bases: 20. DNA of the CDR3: TGTGCCAGCAGCTTACCCATTGGAGTCGGGGGGACCGTGCGCTCCTACAATGAGCAGTTCTTC. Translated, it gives CASSLPIGVGGTVRSYNEQFF.

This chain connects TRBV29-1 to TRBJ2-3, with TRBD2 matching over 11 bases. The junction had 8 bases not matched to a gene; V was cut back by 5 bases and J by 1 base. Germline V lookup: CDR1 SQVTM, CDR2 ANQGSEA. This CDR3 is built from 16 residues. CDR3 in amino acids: CSVPGTSGLGTDTQYF. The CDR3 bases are TGCAGCGTTCCTGGGACTAGCGGCCTAGGCACAGATACGCAGTATTTT.

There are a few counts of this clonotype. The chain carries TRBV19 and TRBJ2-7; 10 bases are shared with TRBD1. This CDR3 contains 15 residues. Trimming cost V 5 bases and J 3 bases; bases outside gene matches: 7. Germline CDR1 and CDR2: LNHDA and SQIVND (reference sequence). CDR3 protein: CASSRTGTGVYEQYF. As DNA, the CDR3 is TGTGCCAGTAGTCGGACCGGGACAGGGGTCTACGAGCAGTACTTC.

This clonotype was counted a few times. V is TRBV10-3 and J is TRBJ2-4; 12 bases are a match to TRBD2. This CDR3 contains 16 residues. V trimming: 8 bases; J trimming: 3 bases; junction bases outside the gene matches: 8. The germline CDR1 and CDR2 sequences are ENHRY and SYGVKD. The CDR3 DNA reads TGTGCCATCTCCTCGACTAGCGGGGGATTCAAAAACATTCAGTACTTC. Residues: CAISSTSGGFKNIQYF.

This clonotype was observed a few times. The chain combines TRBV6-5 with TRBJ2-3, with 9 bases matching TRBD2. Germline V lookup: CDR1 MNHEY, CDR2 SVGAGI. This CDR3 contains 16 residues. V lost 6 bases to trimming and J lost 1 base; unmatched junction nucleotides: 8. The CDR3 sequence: CASSPPTSGRTDTQYF. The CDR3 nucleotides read TGTGCCAGCAGCCCACCGACTAGCGGACGCACAGATACGCAGTATTTT.

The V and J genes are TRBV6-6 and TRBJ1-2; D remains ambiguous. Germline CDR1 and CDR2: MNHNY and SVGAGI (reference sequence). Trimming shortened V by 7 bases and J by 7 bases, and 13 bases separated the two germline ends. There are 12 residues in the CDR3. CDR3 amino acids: CASTADLPGYTF. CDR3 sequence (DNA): TGTGCCAGCACCGCGGATCTGCCTGGCTACACCTTC.

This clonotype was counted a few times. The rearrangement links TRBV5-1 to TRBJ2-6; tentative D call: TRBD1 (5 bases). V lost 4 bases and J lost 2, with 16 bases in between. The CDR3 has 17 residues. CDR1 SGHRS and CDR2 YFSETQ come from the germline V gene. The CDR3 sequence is CASSKNPGMAGANVLTF. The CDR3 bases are TGCGCCAGCAGCAAGAATCCAGGGATGGCTGGGGCCAACGTCCTGACTTTC.

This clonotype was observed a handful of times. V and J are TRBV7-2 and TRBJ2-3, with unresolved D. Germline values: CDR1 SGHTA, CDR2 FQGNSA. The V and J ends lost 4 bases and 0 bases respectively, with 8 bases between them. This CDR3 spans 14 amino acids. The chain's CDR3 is CASSSRSSTDTQYF. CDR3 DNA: TGTGCCAGCAGCTCACGAAGCAGCACAGATACGCAGTATTTT. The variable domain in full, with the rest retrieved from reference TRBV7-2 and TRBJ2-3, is GAGVSQSPSNKVTEKGKDVELRCDPISGHTALYWYRQSLGQGLEFLIYFQGNSAPDKSGLPSDRFSAERTGGSVSTLTIQRTQQEDSAVYLCASSSRSSTDTQYFGPGTRLTVL.

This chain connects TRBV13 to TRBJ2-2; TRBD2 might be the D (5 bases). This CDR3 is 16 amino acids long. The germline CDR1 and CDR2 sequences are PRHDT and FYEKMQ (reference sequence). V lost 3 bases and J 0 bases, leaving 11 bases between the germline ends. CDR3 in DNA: TGTGCCAGCAGCTTTGGTGGGAGCGCGAACACCGGGGAGCTGTTTTTT. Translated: CASSFGGSANTGELFF.

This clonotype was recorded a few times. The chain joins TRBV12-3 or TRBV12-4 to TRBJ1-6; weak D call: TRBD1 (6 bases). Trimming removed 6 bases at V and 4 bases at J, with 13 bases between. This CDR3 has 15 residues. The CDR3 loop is CASSRGQLYNSPLHF. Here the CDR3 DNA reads TGTGCCAGCAGCCGCGGACAGTTGTATAATTCACCCCTCCACTTT.